This T cell receptor (beta chain) is from a study of OX40 agonist ivuxolimab in advanced cancers. Study-wide background: Ivuxolimab, an antibody that agonizes OX40 (CD134), was administered to the patients.

Sequenced by immunoSEQ multiplex PCR; TCRdb stores in-frame clones only, minus some. The table records some 76,000 clones, roughly 84% of them present only once. About this clone: A junction boundary mismatches the germline segment, possibly from a read error.

This CDR3 has 13 amino acids. Germline V CDR1 and CDR2: SSHAT, FNYEAQ (reference sequence). V and J are TRBV7-7 and TRBJ2-7; TRBD2 might be the D (7 bases). The source is an adult with an advanced solid tumor such as melanoma, head and neck, liver or kidney cancer. The starting material was CD4+ or CD8+ T cells sorted from blood, obtained in a trial of the OX40 agonist ivuxolimab. The CDR3 sequence: CASSLGGENEQYF. The DNA for the CDR3 is TGTGCTAGCAGCTTAGGGGGGGAAAACGAGCAGTACTTC.